This T cell receptor (beta chain) was captured by sequencing in a study of T cells after yellow fever vaccination. 5'RACE template switching generated TCR cDNA, adding a universal primer site and UMIs. MiXCR was run by TCRdb on the 5' RACE reads, yielding one entry per CDR3 protein. The sample has roughly 520,000 distinct CDR3 sequences, 20% to 25% seen once; the top ten hold about 15%. Study-wide findings and caveats: FACS-sorted repertoires might harbor abundant contaminating clonotypes from the bulk population. Most primary-vaccination clones reappeared after the booster (about 96% CD4, approximately 88% CD8). Although most clonotypes did not, a small share appeared in both CD4 and CD8 compartments.

There are 15 residues in the CDR3. The V segment lost 3 bases and the J segment 7 bases; nucleotides outside the gene matches: 6. CDR1 is LGHNA and CDR2 is YSLEER in the germline V gene. As to this clonotype: Antigen specificity is unknown.

The V and J genes are TRBV4-3 and TRBJ1-6; 7 bases fit TRBD1. This receptor was taken from a man younger than 30 who received the YFV17D yellow fever vaccine. The sequences come from PBMCs, collected roughly 20 days after the first yellow fever vaccination. This CDR3 reads CASSQDRSANSPLHF. DNA of the CDR3: TGCGCCAGCAGCCAGGACAGGTCCGCGAATTCACCCCTCCACTTT.